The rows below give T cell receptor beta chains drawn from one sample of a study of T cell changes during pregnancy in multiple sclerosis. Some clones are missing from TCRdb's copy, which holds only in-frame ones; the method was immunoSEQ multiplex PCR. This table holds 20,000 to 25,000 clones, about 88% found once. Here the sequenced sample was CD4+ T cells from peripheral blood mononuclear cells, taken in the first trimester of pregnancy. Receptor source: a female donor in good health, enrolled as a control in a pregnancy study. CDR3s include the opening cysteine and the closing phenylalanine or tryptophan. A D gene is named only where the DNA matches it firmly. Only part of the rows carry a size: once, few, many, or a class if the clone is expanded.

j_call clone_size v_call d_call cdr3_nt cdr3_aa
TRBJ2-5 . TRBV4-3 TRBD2 TGCGCCAGCAGCCTTAGCGGGGGCCCCCAAGAGACCCAGTACTTC CASSLSGGPQETQYF
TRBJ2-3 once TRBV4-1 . TGCGCCAGCAGCCAAGAAGGCAGGGGACGTGGAGATACGCAGTATTTT CASSQEGRGRGDTQYF
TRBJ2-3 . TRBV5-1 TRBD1 TGCGCCAGCAGCTTGTTGGGGACAGGGGGCACAGATACGCAGTATTTT CASSLLGTGGTDTQYF
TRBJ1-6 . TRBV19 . TGTGCCAGTAGTATAGATTCCTTCTCGGGTCCTAATTCACCCCTCCACTTT CASSIDSFSGPNSPLHF
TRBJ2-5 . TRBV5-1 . TGCGCCAGCAGCTTGGGGGGGGTTACTCGAGAGACCCAGTACTTC CASSLGGVTRETQYF
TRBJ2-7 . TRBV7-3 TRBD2 TGTGCCAGCAGCTTAGGCTTCGGCGCGGGAGTCGACGAGCAGTACTTC CASSLGFGAGVDEQYF
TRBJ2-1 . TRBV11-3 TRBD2 TGTGCCAGCAGCTTAGGGAGCGGGAGGGCCGGTCAGGAGCAGTTCTTC CASSLGSGRAGQEQFF
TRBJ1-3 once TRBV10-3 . TGTGCCTCCCGGGGTACCCTCACCGGTGGGAACACCATATATTTT CASRGTLTGGNTIYF
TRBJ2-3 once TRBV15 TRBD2 TGTGCCACCAGCAGAGATCTAGCGGGAGTTTCAGATACGCAGTATTTT CATSRDLAGVSDTQYF
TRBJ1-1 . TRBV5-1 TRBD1 TGCGCCAGCAGCTCACAGGGGTGGGGGAACACTGAAGCTTTCTTT CASSSQGWGNTEAFF
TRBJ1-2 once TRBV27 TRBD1 TGTGCCAGCAGGGACCGGACAGGCCGCTACACCTTC CASRDRTGRYTF
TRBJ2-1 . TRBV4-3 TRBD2 TGCGCCAGCAGCCAAGATAGCAGCGGGGGGGCGGGCAATGAGCAGTTCTTC CASSQDSSGGAGNEQFF
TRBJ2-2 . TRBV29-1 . TGCAGCGCTGGGACATCTAACACCGGGGAGCTGTTTTTT CSAGTSNTGELFF
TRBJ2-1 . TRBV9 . TGTGCCAGCAGCCCTACTAGGAGTCTGGATGAGCAGTTCTTC CASSPTRSLDEQFF
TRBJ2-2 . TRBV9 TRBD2 TGTGCCAGCAGCGTAGAGGTCGTGGGAACTAGCGCCGGGGAGCTGTTTTTT CASSVEVVGTSAGELFF
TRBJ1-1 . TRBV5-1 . TGCGCCAGCAGCTTGGTGGGGGGTAGTCCCGGTGAAGCTTTCTTT CASSLVGGSPGEAFF